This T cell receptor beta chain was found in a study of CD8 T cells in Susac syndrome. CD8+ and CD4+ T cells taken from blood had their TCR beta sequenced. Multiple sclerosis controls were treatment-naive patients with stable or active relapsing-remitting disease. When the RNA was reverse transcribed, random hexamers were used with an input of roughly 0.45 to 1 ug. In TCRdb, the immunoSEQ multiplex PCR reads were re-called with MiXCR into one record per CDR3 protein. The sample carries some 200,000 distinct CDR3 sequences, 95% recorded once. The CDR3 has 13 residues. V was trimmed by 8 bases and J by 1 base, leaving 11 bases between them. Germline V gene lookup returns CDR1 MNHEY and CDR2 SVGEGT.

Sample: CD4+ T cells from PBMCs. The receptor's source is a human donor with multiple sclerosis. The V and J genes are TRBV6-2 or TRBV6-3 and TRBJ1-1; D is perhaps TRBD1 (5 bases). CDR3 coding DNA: TGTGCCAGCTGCGGGGACTGGAACACTGAAGCTTTCTTT. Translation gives CASCGDWNTEAFF.